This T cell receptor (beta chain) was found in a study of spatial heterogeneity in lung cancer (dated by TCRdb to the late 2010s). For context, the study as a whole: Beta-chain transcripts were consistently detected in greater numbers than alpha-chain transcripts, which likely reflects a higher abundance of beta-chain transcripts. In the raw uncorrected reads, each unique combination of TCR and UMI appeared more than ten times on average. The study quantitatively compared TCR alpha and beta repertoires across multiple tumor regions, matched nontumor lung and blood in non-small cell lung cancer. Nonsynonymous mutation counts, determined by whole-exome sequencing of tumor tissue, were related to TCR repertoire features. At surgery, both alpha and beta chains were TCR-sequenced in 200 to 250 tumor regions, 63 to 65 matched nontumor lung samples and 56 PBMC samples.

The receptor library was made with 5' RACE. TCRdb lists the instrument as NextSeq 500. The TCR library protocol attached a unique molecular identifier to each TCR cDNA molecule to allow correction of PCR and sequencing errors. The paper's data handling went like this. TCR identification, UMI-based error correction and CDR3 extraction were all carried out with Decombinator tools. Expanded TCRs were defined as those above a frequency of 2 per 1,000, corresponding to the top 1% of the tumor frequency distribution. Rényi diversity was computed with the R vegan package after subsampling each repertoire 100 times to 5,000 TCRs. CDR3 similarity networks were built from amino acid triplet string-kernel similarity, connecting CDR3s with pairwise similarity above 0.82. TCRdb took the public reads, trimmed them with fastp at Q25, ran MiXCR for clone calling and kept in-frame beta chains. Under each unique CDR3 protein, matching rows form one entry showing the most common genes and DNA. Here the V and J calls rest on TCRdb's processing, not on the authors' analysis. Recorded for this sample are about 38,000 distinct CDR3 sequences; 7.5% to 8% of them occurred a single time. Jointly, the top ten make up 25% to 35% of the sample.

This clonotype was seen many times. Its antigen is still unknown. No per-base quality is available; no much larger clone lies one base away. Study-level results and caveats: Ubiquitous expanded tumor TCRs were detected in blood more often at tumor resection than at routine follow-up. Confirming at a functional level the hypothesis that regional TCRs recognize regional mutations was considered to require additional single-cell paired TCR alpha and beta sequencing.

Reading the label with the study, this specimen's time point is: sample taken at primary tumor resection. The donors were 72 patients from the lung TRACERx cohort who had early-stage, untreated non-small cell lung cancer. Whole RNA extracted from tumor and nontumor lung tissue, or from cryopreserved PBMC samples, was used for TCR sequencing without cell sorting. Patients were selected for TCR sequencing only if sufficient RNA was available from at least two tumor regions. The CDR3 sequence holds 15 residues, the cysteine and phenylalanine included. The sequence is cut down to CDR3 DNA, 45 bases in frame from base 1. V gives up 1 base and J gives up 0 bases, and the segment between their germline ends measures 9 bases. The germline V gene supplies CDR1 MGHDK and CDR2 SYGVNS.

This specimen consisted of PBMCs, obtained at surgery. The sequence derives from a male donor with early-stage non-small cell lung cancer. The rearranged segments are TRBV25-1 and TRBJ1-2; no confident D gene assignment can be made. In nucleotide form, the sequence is TGTGCCAGCAGTGAATGGATGCCCGCTAACTATGGCTACACCTTC. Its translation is CASSEWMPANYGYTF.